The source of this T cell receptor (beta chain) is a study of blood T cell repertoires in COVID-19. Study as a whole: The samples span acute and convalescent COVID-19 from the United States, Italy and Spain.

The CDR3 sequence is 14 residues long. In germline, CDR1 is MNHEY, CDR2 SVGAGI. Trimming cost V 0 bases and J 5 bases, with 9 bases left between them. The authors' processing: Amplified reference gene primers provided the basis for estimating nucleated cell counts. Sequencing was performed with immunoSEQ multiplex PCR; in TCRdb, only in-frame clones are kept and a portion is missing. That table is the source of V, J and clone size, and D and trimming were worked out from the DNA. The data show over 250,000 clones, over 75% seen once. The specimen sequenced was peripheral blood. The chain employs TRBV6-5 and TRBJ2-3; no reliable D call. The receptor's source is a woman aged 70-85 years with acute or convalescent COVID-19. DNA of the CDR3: TGTGCCAGCAGTTACTCGAATGGCGGAGATACGCAGTATTTT. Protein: CASSYSNGGDTQYF.